This T cell receptor (beta chain) was recorded in a study of T cells after yellow fever vaccination. The CDR3 contains 17 residues. Losses at the gene ends were 0 bases for V and 6 bases for J; bases not matched to a gene: 11. Germline V gives CDR1 SGHTA, CDR2 FQGTGA. General study results and limits: The CD4 compartment and the CD8 compartment contained a small share of clonotypes in common. It was the secondary response that reached its peak faster, day 5 versus 15, but it was weaker. Clones from primary vaccination mostly reappeared after the booster (less than 98% CD4, about 88% CD8). Abundant contaminating clonotypes from the bulk population could appear in FACS-sorted repertoires.

This clonotype was counted at least ten times. MiXCR, run by TCRdb on the 5' RACE reads, gives a single entry per CDR3 protein. The data hold 25,000 or so distinct CDR3 sequences, with approximately 4.2% observed a single time. This chain joins TRBV7-3 and TRBJ1-2, with 9 bases identical to TRBD1. This sequence was found in a man aged 18 to 35 who received the YFV17D yellow fever vaccine. This specimen was PBMCs, either bulk or a sorted T-cell subset (CD4+, CD8+, memory, or dextramer-sorted; not recorded which), taken on the day of the yellow fever booster vaccination. For the CDR3, the DNA is TGTGCCAGCAGCTTAACTCCCCCGGGACAGGGCGGAGATGGCTACACCTTC. This codes for CASSLTPPGQGGDGYTF.